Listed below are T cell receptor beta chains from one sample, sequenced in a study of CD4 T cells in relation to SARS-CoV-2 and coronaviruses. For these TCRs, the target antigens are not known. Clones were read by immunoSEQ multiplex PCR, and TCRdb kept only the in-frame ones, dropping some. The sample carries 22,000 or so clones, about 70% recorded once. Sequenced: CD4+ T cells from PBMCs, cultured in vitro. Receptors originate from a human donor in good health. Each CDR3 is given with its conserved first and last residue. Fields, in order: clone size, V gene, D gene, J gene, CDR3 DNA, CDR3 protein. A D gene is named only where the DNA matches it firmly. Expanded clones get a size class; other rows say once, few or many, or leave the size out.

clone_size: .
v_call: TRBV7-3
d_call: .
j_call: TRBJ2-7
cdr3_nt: TGTGCCACCCTCCGGGGAAGCTCCTACGAGCAGTACTTC
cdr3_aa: CATLRGSSYEQYF

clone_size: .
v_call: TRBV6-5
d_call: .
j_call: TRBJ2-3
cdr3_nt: TGTGCCAGCAGTTACTCTCTTCGGGCGGGGGATACGCAGTATTTT
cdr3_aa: CASSYSLRAGDTQYF

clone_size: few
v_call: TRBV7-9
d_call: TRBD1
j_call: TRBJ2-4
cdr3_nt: TGTGCCAGCAGCCAGAGCAAACAGGGGGCGCAGGCCAAAAACATTCAGTACTTC
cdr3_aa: CASSQSKQGAQAKNIQYF

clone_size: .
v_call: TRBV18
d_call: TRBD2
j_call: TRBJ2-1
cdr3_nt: TGTGCCAGCTCATCCTTTAGCGGGGTATACAATGAGCAGTTCTTC
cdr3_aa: CASSSFSGVYNEQFF

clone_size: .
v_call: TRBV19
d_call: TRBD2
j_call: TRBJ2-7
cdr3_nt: TGTGCCAGTAGTATGGGGCTAGCGGGAGTATCGGGGGAGCAGTACTTC
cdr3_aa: CASSMGLAGVSGEQYF

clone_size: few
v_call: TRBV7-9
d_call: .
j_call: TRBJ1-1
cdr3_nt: TGTGCCAGCAGCTTAGTAGGTAACACTGAAGCTTTCTTT
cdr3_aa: CASSLVGNTEAFF

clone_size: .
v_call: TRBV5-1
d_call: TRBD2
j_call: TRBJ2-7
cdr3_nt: TGCGCCAGCAGCTTGGCCGGAACGGGAGGGCCCGCCTACGAGCAGTACTTC
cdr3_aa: CASSLAGTGGPAYEQYF

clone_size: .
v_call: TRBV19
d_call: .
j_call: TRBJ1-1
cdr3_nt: TGTGCCAGTAGTATAGCGGGGCAGCTGAGCACTGAAGCTTTCTTT
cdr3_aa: CASSIAGQLSTEAFF

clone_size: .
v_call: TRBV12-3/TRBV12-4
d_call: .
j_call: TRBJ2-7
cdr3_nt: TGTGCCAGCAGCCCCGGGATGCAGCAGTACTTC
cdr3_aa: CASSPGMQQYF

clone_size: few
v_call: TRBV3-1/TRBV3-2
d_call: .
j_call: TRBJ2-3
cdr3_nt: TGTGCCAGCAGCCCCCGCAGGGGCACAGATACGCAGTATTTT
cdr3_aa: CASSPRRGTDTQYF

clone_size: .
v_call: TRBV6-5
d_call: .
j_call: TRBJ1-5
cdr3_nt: TGTGCCAGCAGTTATGAGGGAGGGGGCAATCAGCCCCAGCATTTT
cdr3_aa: CASSYEGGGNQPQHF

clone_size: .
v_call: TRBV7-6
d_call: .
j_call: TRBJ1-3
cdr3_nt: TGTGCCAGCAGCCCCCGGGTCCCAGATAACACCATATATTTT
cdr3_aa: CASSPRVPDNTIYF

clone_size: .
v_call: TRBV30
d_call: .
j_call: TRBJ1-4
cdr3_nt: TGTGCCTGGAGTGTAGGGGGGAAAAAACTGTTTTTT
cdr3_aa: CAWSVGGKKLFF

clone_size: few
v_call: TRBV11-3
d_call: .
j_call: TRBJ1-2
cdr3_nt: TGTGCCAGCAGGGGGGGACACTTTTTCTATGGCTACACCTTC
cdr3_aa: CASRGGHFFYGYTF

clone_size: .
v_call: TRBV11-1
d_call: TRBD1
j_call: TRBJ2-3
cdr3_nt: TGTGCCAGCAGCTCCGGACAGGGCGGGAACACAGATACGCAGTATTTT
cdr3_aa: CASSSGQGGNTDTQYF